This TCR beta chain was retrieved from a study of blood T cell repertoires in COVID-19. As for the study in general: There were acute and convalescent COVID-19 samples, and they came from the United States, Italy and Spain. T cells, B-cell-depleted T cells, or PBMCs provided the cDNA or gDNA that served as material.

V lost 5 bases and J 10 bases, leaving 11 bases between the germline ends. This CDR3 has 10 amino acids. The germline gives CDR1 DFQATT, CDR2 SNEGSKA (reference sequence). Libraries were prepared by immunoSEQ multiplex PCR; TCRdb keeps only in-frame clonotypes and omits some of them. The table shows 140,000 or so clones, with about 85% occurring only once. The genes are TRBV20-1 and TRBJ1-1, with D possibly matching TRBD1 (6 bases). The receptor comes from a human donor with acute or convalescent COVID-19. The donor label of this sample is uncertain. Sequencing was performed on peripheral blood. DNA for the CDR3: TGCAGTGCTCCGGACAGAGGAGCTTTCTTT. It is translated as CSAPDRGAFF.